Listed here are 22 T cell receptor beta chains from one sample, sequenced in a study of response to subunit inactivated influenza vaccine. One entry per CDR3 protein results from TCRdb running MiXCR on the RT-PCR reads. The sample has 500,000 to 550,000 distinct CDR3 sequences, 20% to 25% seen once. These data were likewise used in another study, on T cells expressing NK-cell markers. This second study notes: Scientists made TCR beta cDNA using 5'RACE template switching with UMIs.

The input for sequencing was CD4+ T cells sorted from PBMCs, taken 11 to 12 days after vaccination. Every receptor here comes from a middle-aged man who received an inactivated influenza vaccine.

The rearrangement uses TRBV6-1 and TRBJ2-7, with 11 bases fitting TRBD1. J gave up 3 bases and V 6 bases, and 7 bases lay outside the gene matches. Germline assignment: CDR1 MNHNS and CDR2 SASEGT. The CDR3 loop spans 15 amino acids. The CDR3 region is CASSTTGTGGYEQYF. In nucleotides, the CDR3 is TGTGCCAGCAGCACAACCGGGACAGGGGGCTACGAGCAGTACTTC.

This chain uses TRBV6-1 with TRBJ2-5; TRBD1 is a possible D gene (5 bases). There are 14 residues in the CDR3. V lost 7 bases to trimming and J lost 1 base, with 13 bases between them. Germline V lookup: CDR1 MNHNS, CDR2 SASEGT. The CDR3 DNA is TGTGCCAGCACCCACAGGCTGAGCCAAGAGACCCAGTACTTC. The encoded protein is CASTHRLSQETQYF.

The CDR3 sequence is CASRPRDRDYGYTF. For the CDR3, the DNA is TGTGCCAGCAGACCCCGGGACAGGGACTATGGCTACACCTTC. This chain joins TRBV3-1 and TRBJ1-2, with TRBD1 matching 9 bases. Germline values: CDR1 LGHDT, CDR2 YNNKEL (reference sequence). The trim removed 6 bases at V and 3 bases at J, leaving 5 bases unmatched. The CDR3 is 14 amino acids.

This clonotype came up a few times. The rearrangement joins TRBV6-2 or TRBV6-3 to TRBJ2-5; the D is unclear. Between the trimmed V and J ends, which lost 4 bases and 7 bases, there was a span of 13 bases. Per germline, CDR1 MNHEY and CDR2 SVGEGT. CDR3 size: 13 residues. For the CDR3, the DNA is TGTGCCAGCAGTTCCGATTCTTGGGGGACCCAGTACTTC. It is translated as CASSSDSWGTQYF.

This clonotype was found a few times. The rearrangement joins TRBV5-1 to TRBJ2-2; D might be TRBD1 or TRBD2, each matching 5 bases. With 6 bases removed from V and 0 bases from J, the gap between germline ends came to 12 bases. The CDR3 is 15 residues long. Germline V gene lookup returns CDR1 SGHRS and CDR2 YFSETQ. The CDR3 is CASTLPGPNTGELFF. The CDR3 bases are TGCGCCAGCACACTGCCGGGACCGAACACCGGGGAGCTGTTTTTT.

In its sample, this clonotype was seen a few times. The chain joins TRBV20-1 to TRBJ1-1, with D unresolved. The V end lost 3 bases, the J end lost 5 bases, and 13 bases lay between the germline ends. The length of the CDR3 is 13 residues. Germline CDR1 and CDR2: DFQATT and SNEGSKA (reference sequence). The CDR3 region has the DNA TGCAGTGCTAGCTCTGCGTCTCGGACTGAAGCTTTCTTT. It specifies CSASSASRTEAFF.

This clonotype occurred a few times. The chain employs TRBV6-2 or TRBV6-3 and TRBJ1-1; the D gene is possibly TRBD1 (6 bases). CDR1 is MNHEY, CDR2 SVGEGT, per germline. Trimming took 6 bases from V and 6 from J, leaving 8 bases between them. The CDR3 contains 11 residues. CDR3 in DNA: TGTGCCAGCAGACAGGGACCTGAAGCTTTCTTT. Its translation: CASRQGPEAFF.

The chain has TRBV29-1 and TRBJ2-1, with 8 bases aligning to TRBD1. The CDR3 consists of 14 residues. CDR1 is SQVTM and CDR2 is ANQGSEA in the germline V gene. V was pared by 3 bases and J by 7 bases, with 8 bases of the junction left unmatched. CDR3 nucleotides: TGCAGCGTTGACAGTCAGGGGGCAAATAATGAGCAGTTCTTC. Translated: CSVDSQGANNEQFF.

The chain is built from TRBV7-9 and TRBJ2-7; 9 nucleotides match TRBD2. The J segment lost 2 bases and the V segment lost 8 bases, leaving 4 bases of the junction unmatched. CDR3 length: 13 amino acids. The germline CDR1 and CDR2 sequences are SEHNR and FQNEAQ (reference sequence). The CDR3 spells CASGSGGTYEQYF. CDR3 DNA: TGTGCCAGCGGGAGCGGGGGGACCTACGAGCAGTACTTC.

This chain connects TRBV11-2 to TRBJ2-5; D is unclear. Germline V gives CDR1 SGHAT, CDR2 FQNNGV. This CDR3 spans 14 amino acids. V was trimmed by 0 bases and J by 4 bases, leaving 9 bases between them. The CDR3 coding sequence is TGTGCCAGCAGCTTAGACAGGTTAATAGAGACCCAGTACTTC. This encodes CASSLDRLIETQYF.

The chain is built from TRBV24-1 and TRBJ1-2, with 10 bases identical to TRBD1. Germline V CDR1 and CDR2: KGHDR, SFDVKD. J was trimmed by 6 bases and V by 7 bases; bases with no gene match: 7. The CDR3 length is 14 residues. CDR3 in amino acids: CATSRTGGENGYTF. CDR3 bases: TGTGCCACCAGCCGGACAGGGGGGGAGAATGGCTACACCTTC.

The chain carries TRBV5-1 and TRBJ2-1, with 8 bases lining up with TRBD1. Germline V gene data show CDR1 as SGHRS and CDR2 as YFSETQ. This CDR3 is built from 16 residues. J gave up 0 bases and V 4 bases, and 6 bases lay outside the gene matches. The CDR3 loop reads CASSPGTGSSYNEQFF. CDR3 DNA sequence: TGCGCCAGCAGCCCCGGGACAGGAAGCTCCTACAATGAGCAGTTCTTC.

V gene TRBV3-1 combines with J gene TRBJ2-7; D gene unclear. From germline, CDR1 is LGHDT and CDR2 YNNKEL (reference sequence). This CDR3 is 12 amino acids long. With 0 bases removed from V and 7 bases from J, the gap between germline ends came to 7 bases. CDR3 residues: CASSQEGWEQYF. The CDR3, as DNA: TGTGCCAGCAGCCAAGAGGGGTGGGAGCAGTACTTC.

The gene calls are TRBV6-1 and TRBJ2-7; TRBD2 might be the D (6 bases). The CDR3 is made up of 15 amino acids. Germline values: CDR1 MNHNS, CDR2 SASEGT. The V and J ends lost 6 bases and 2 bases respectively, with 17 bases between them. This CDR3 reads CASSRSGTATYEQYF. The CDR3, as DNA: TGTGCCAGCAGCCGCTCCGGGACTGCAACCTACGAGCAGTACTTC.

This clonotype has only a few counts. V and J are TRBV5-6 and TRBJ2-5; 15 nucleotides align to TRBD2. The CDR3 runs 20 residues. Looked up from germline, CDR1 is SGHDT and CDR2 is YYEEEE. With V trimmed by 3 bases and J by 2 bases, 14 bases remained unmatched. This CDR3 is CASSSGLRGTSGRRQETQYF. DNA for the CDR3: TGTGCCAGCAGCTCGGGCCTCCGGGGGACTAGCGGGAGGAGACAAGAGACCCAGTACTTC.

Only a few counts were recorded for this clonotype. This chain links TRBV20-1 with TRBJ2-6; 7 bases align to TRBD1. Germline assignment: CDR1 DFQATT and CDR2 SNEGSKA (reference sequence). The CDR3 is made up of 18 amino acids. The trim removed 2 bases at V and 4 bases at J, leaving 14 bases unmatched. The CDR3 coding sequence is TGCAGTGCTAGATCCCCGACAGGGTCCTTCGGAGGGGCCAACGTCCTGACTTTC. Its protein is CSARSPTGSFGGANVLTF.

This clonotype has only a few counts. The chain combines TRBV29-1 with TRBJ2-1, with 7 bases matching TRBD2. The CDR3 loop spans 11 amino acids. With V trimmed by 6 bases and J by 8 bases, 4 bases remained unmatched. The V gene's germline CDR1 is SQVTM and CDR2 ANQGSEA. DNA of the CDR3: TGCAGCGTGGCGGGAGTGTATGAGCAGTTCTTC. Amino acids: CSVAGVYEQFF.

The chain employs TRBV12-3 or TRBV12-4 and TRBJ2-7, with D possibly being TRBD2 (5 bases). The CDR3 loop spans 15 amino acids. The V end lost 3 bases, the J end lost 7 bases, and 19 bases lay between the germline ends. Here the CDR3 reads CASSFGREAPREQYF. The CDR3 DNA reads TGTGCCAGCAGTTTTGGCCGGGAAGCCCCTCGGGAGCAGTACTTC.

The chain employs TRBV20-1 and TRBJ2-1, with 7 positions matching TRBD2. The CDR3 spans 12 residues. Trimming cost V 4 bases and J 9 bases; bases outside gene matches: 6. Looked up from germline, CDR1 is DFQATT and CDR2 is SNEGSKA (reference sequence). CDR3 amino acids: CSATGLVGEQFF. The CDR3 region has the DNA TGCAGTGCTACCGGACTAGTGGGTGAGCAGTTCTTC.

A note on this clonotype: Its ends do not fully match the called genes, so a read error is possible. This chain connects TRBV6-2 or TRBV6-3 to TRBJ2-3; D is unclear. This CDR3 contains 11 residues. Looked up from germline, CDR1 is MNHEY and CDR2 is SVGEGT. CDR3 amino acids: CASSYPDTLYF. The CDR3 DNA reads TGTGCCAGCAGTTATCCAGATACGCTGTATTTT.

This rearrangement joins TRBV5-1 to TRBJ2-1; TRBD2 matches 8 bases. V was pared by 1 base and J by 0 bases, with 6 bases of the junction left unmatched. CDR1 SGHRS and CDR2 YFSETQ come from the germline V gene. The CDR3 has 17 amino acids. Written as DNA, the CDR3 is TGCGCCAGCAGCTTGCGCGCTCTAGCGGGCTCCTACAATGAGCAGTTCTTC. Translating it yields CASSLRALAGSYNEQFF.

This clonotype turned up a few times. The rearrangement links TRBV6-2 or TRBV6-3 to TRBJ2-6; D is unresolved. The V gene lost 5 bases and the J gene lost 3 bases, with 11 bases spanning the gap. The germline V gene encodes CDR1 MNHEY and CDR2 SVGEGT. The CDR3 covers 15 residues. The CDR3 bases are TGTGCCAGCAGTCAACGGACGGGTGGGGCCAACGTCCTGACTTTC. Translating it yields CASSQRTGGANVLTF.